This T cell receptor (beta chain) was profiled in a study of memory CD8 T cells in hepatitis C reinfection (dated by TCRdb to about 2017). Context from the whole study: Three donors spontaneously resolved two consecutive HCV infections, while two donors cleared a primary infection but became chronically infected after reinfection. An HCV reinfection was defined as a positive HCV RNA test that came after two negative tests taken at least 60 days apart. Samples for the late or post reinfection period were taken 12 to 24 weeks after reinfection was detected. Across an HCV reinfection episode in about 5 donors, the study followed the TCR beta repertoire of virus-specific CD8 T cells over time. Between about 2009 and 2012, about 5 reinfection cases with stored pre-reinfection samples were identified. In the reinfection study, participants with a resolved prior HCV infection were followed up every 3 months. Broader findings and caveats from the paper: Because the study included only a few donors, definitive conclusions about public clonotypes linked to secondary clearance could not be reached.

The library was produced with the immunoSEQ multiplex PCR assay. Genomic DNA was pulled from the sorted cells, and the automated high-throughput method of Adaptive Biotechnologies was used to sequence the TCR beta V, D and J regions. A two-step, bias-controlled multiplex PCR was used to amplify CDR3 regions. An Illumina instrument was used to sequence the amplified TCR beta libraries. In the source study's methods: Demultiplexed reads were processed to reduce amplification and sequencing bias, and the IMGT database was used to assign CDR3 sequences to gene families. ImmunoSEQ software version 2.0 was used to analyze repertoire data. Out-of-frame sequences and sequences with stop codons in the CDR3 were removed from clonotype lists. Clonotypes with a frequency below 0.01% were excluded because such clonotypes corresponded to less than one cell. Richness was calculated by dividing observed richness by the number of input cells, and evenness was calculated by dividing Shannon entropy by the log of observed richness. To measure repertoire diversity and how similar the repertoire was between time points, Simpson diversity and Morisita-Horn overlap indices were applied. Clonotypes were grouped as dominant (>1%), sub-dominant (0.5-0.99%), low abundance (0.1-0.49%) or lowest abundance (<0.1%). For the germline index, total nucleotide additions were subtracted from total CDR3 length, and that difference was then divided by total CDR3 length. TCRdb's version of the immuneACCESS table is confined to in-frame rearrangements and falls short of the full clone set. An unresolved V gene accounts for under half of the shortfall where checked; the remainder is of unknown origin. Clone size and V and J calls were adopted from that table, with D and trimming inferred from the DNA. The sample table holds approximately 46,000 clones, of which 89% were seen once. Approximately 0.67% of the sample rests with the top ten.

Points on this clone: Its antigen specificity is not known. No clone much larger than this one lies a single base away; base qualities are absent.

The CDR3 sequence holds 14 residues, the cysteine and phenylalanine included. Only CDR3 DNA remains: 42 bases, in frame from the first base. CDR1 and CDR2, per the germline V gene, are SGHAT and FQNNGV. A distance of 17 bases separates the germline ends of V and J, which lose 10 bases and 5 bases respectively. The time point label for this specimen denotes: late/post reinfection, 12 to 24 weeks after detection. Sorted cells were sequenced directly ex vivo, with no in vitro expansion before TCR sequencing. Donors were people who inject drugs enrolled in the Montreal Acute Hepatitis C Cohort Study (HEPCO) in Canada. As controls, total naive CD8 T cells, sorted as viable CD3+ CD8+ CD45RO-, were obtained from two donors at each of the three reinfection time points. Before sorting, cryopreserved peripheral blood mononuclear cells were thawed and used as the source for purifying CD8 T cells. The MACS CD8+ T cell Isolation Kit was used to enrich CD8 T cells through negative selection. Cells were sorted on a BD FACSAria II sorter running FACSDiva software, and FlowJo was used to analyze the data.

The V and J segments used are TRBV11-2 and TRBJ2-2; the D segment could be TRBD2, given 7 matching bases. This receptor was taken from a man aged 18 to 35 with hepatitis C virus infection. Sample: naive CD8+ T cells sorted from blood. In the paper's terms, the cell subset or site label means: total naive CD8+CD45RO- T cells. The CDR3 is CATLGGLATGELFF. The sequenced DNA: TGTGCCACTCTGGGGGGGCTAGCGACCGGGGAGCTGTTTTTT.